Given below is one T cell receptor (beta chain) in context. Antigen unknown. The sample belongs to a study of cytomegalovirus exposure and HLA in healthy donors. PCR was performed using 60 Vbeta and 13 Jbeta primers. Data came from immunoSEQ multiplex PCR; TCRdb stores just in-frame clones and leaves some out. The sample yields 150,000 to 200,000 clones, about 85% seen once. Study-level points and caveats: For most subjects, TCR beta sequences were reported to predict HLA-A and HLA-B alleles with accuracy. The authors enumerated under 200 TCR beta chains as linked to cytomegalovirus. V- and J-gene trimming in TCR beta was tied to a missense DCLRE1C variant by an analysis performed later. It was taken for granted in presence/absence analyses that sequencing depth across donors was roughly uniform.

Trimming removed 6 bases from V and 8 bases from J, with 43 bases in between. CDR1 and CDR2 (germline): WNHNN, SYGVQD (reference sequence). This CDR3 comprises 22 residues. The receptor was isolated from a young man in good health and CMV-seropositive. V usage is TRBV10-1 and J usage is TRBJ1-1; D is unresolved. Sequencing was performed on PBMCs. Here the CDR3 DNA reads TGCGCCAGCAGCGGTAACTTTAGGACGTCCCGCCTGCCTGGACTGGCTGACTGGGAAGCTTTCTTT. Its translation is CASSGNFRTSRLPGLADWEAFF.